This TCR beta chain was identified during a study of shared clonotypes between healthy human individuals. Findings and limits, study-wide: Large depth notwithstanding, sorted-subset sequencing proved incomplete by rarefaction. Sampling involved blood alone; tissue repertoires likely differ.

Measured with immunoSEQ multiplex PCR; TCRdb has only the in-frame clones, and not every one. The sample includes 1,400,000 or so clones, 98% of them seen just once. On this clone: Antigen specificity is unknown. The sample has other DNA sequences that encode this CDR3 too.

The CDR3 spans 12 residues. CDR1 is SGHRS and CDR2 is YFSETQ in the germline V gene. Trimming removed 4 bases from V and 2 bases from J, with 7 bases in between. The rearrangement uses TRBV5-1 and TRBJ2-7; D is unclear. This receptor was identified in a man aged 25-45 years in good health. Material: naive CD4+ T cells sorted from blood. Described subset: CD45RA+ positively selected. CDR3 sequence reads: CASSRDTYEQYF. For the CDR3, the DNA is TGCGCCAGCAGCAGGGATACCTACGAGCAGTACTTC.